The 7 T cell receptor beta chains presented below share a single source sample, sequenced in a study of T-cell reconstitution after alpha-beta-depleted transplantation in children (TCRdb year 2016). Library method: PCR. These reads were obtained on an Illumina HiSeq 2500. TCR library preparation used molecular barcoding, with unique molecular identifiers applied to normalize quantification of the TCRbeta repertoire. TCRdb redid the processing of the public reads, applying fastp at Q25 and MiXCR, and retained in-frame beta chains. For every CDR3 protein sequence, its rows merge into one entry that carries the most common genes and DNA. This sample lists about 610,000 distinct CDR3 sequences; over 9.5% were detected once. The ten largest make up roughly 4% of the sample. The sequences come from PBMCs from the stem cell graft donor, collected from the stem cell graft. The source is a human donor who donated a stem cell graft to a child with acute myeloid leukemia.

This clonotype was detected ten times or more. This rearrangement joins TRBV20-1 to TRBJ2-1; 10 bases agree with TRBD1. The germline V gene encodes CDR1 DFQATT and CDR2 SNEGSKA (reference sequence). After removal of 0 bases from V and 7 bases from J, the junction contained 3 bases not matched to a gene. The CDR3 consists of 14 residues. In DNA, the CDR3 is TGCAGTGCTAGAGAAGGGACAGGGGTAAATGAGCAGTTCTTC. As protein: CSAREGTGVNEQFF.

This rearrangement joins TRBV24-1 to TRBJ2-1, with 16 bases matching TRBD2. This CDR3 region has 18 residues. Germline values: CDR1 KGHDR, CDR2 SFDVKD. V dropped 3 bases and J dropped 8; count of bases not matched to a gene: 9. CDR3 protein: CATSDPGTSGRAIDEQFF. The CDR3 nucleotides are TGTGCCACCAGTGATCCCGGGACTAGCGGGAGGGCCATCGATGAGCAGTTCTTC.

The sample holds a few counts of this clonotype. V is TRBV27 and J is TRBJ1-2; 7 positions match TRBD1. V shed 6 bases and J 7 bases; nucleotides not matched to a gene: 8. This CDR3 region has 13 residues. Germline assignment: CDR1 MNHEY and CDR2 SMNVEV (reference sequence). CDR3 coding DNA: TGTGCCAGCAGGAGAAGGGGGCTGGGTGGCTACACCTTC. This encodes CASRRRGLGGYTF.

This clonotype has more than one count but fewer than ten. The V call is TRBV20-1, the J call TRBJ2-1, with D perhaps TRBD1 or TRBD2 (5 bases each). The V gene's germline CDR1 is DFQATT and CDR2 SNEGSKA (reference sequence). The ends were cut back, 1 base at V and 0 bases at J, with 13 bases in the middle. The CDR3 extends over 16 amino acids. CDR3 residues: CSARVWTTSSYNEQFF. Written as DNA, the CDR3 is TGCAGTGCTAGAGTTTGGACAACTAGCTCCTACAATGAGCAGTTCTTC.

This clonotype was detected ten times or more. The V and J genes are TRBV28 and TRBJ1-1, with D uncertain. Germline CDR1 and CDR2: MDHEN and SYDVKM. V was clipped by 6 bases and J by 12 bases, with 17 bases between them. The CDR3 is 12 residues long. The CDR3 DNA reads TGTGCCAGCAGCCCCCGAGTGACCGGGTCTTTCTTT. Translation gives CASSPRVTGSFF.

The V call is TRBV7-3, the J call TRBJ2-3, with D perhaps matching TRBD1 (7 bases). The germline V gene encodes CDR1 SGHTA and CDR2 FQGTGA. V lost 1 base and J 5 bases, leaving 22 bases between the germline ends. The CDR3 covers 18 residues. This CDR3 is CASSLRVRDSGREDTQYF. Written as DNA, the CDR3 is TGTGCCAGCAGCTTAAGAGTCCGGGACAGCGGGCGGGAAGATACGCAGTATTTT.

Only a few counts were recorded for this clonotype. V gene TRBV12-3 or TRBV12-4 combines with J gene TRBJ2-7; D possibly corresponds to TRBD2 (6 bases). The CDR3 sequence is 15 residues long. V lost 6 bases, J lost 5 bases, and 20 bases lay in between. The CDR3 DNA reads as TGTGCCAGCAGCCCGGGCGGGGAATTAAAGGACGAGCAGTACTTC. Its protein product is CASSPGGELKDEQYF.